These 8 T cell receptor beta chains were all obtained from the same sample, sequenced in a study of CD8+ T cells in alopecia areata. Reverse transcription of extracted RNA yielded cDNA, which provided the sequencing template. TCRdb's table, derived via immunoSEQ multiplex PCR, lists solely in-frame clones and lacks some. The table records 100,000 to 150,000 clones, approximately 38% of them present only once. Sequenced: CD4+ T cells sorted from blood. The receptor source for this set is a human donor with alopecia areata.

This clone was seen a few times. The chain links TRBV30 to TRBJ1-1; D call uncertain. Trimming shortened V by 5 bases and J by 4 bases, and 20 bases separated the two germline ends. The CDR3 has 15 residues. Germline values: CDR1 GTSNPN, CDR2 SVGIG (reference sequence). This CDR3 reads CAWALMRGSFTEAFF. CDR3 sequence (DNA): TGTGCCTGGGCTCTGATGAGAGGTAGCTTCACTGAAGCTTTCTTT.

V usage is TRBV27 and J usage is TRBJ1-1, with 7 bases lining up with TRBD1. CDR3 length: 15 amino acids. V was clipped by 6 bases and J by 6 bases; unmatched bases: 13. The germline V gene has CDR1 MNHEY and CDR2 SMNVEV (reference sequence). CDR3 DNA sequence: TGTGCCAGCAGACCACAGGGGAGGCGGGTTTCTGAAGCTTTCTTT. Its translation: CASRPQGRRVSEAFF.

The chain has TRBV29-1 and TRBJ2-3; 13 bases are shared with TRBD2. V lost 4 bases to trimming and J lost 4 bases; unmatched junction nucleotides: 11. This CDR3 is 17 amino acids long. Germline CDR1 and CDR2: SQVTM and ANQGSEA. CDR3 residues: CSVVRRTSGGGSDTQYF. CDR3 coding DNA: TGCAGCGTTGTTAGAAGGACTAGCGGGGGCGGCTCAGATACGCAGTATTTT.

The V and J genes are TRBV30 and TRBJ2-2; the D gene is possibly TRBD1 (5 bases). Trimming took off 2 bases at V and 15 bases at J, with 19 bases between the two ends. Germline-derived CDR1 and CDR2 are GTSNPN and SVGIG (reference sequence). CDR3 length: 13 residues. The CDR3 nucleotides read TGTGCCTGGAGTTCAGGAGACAGCCTCTCGGTGTTTTTT. It yields the protein CAWSSGDSLSVFF. The full variable domain, its missing parts supplied by reference TRBV30 and TRBJ2-2, is SQTIHQWPATLVQPVGSPLSLECTVEGTSNPNLYWYRQAAGRGLQLLFYSVGIGQISSEVPQNLSASRPQDRQFILSSKKLLLSDSGFYLCAWSSGDSLSVFFGEGSRLTVL.

This clone was picked up a small number of times. The rearrangement uses TRBV29-1 and TRBJ1-2; 10 bases align to TRBD1. CDR1 is SQVTM, CDR2 ANQGSEA, per germline. The CDR3 spans 17 residues. The junction had 12 bases not matched to a gene; V was cut back by 1 base and J by 4 bases. Written as DNA, the CDR3 is TGCAGCGTTGAAGCCGACGGGACAGGGGATGGCGCCTATGGCTACACCTTC. This gives the protein CSVEADGTGDGAYGYTF.

V and J are TRBV4-3 and TRBJ1-5, with D uncertain. CDR3 length: 14 residues. Germline assignment: CDR1 LGHNA and CDR2 YSLEER. CDR3 in DNA: TGCGCAAAGTGGGGTAGTTATAGCAATCAGCCCCAGCATTTT. The encoded protein is CAKWGSYSNQPQHF.

The chain has TRBV29-1 and TRBJ1-1; the D is unclear. V was pared by 5 bases and J by 3 bases, with 10 bases between. CDR1 is SQVTM, CDR2 ANQGSEA, per germline. This CDR3 region has 12 residues. The CDR3 loop reads CSVIRFDTEAFF. Here the CDR3 DNA reads TGCAGCGTTATTCGGTTCGACACTGAAGCTTTCTTT.

The sample holds a few counts of this clone. This sequence joins TRBV6-6 and TRBJ1-3; unclear D gene. The CDR3 is 16 amino acids. The V and J ends lost 2 bases and 4 bases respectively, with 15 bases between them. CDR1 and CDR2 (germline): MNHNY, SVGAGI (reference sequence). The CDR3 sequence is CASSYPRIGVGNTIYF. CDR3 nucleotides: TGTGCCAGCAGTTACCCCCGTATCGGGGTAGGAAACACCATATATTTT.